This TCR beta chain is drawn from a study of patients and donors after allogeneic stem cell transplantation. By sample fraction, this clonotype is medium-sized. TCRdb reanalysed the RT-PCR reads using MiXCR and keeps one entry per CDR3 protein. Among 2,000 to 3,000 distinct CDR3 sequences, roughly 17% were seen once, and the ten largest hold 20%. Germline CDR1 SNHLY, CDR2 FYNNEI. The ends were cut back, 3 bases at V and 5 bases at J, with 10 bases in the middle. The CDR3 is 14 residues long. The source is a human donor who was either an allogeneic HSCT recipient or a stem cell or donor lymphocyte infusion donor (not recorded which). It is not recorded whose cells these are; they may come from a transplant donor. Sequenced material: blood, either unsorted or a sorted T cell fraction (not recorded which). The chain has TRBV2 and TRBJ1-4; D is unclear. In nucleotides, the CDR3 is TGTGCCAGCAGTGAGACTCCGACGAATGAAAAACTGTTTTTT. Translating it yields CASSETPTNEKLFF.